This passage covers 14 T cell receptor beta chains from one sample sequenced in a study of blood T cell repertoires in COVID-19. The table came from immunoSEQ multiplex PCR; TCRdb's copy has only in-frame clones and leaves some out. Of roughly 210,000 clones listed, roughly 80% are singletons. Specimen: peripheral blood. The origin of the receptors is a woman aged 80 or older with COVID-19, enrolled during active disease.

V usage is TRBV19 and J usage is TRBJ1-1; 9 bases fit TRBD1. Germline V gene sequence: CDR1 LNHDA, CDR2 SQIVND (reference sequence). The CDR3 runs 17 residues. V lost 4 bases and J lost 3; bases outside the gene matches: 12. CDR3 region: CASSTSPGTGSDTEAFF. CDR3 DNA sequence: TGTGCCAGTAGTACAAGTCCCGGGACAGGGTCGGACACTGAAGCTTTCTTT. Supplemented by reference TRBV19 and TRBJ1-1, the full variable domain reads DGGITQSPKYLFRKEGQNVTLSCEQNLNHDAMYWYRQDPGQGLRLIYYSQIVNDFQKGDIAEGYSVSREKKESFPLTVTSAQKNPTAFYLCASSTSPGTGSDTEAFFGQGTRLTVV.

The gene calls are TRBV12-3 or TRBV12-4 and TRBJ2-7; no reliable D call. V was pared by 4 bases and J by 2 bases, with 6 bases between. The CDR3 covers 12 residues. CDR3 sequence: CASSSTTYEQYF. In nucleotides, the CDR3 is TGTGCCAGCAGTTCCACTACCTACGAGCAGTACTTC.

The CDR3: CASSIGQGGSGEKLFF. CDR3 sequence (DNA): TGCGCCAGCAGCATCGGACAGGGTGGGTCGGGTGAAAAACTGTTTTTT. The chain has TRBV5-1 and TRBJ1-4; 8 bases align to TRBD1. CDR3 length: 16 residues. Germline V gene lookup returns CDR1 SGHRS and CDR2 YFSETQ. Germline trimming cut 4 bases from V and 7 bases from J; bases unmatched to any gene: 12.

A few counts support this clone. The chain couples TRBV27 to TRBJ1-2, with 12 bases lining up with TRBD1. Trimming removed 6 bases from V and 3 bases from J; junction bases left unmatched: 2. Germline V gene data show CDR1 as MNHEY and CDR2 as SMNVEV (reference sequence). CDR3 length: 14 residues. The CDR3 nucleotides are TGTGCCAGCAGGGGGACAGGGGGCGACTATGGCTACACCTTC. As protein: CASRGTGGDYGYTF.

This rearrangement joins TRBV5-1 to TRBJ2-3; 8 positions match TRBD1. Germline CDR1 is SGHRS and CDR2 is YFSETQ. With 0 bases clipped from V and 2 bases from J, the junction kept 2 bases outside the gene matches. The CDR3 is made up of 15 amino acids. In nucleotides, the CDR3 is TGCGCCAGCAGCTTGGTGGGACAGGCCACAGATACGCAGTATTTT. This gives the protein CASSLVGQATDTQYF.

V usage is TRBV7-2 and J usage is TRBJ1-4; 7 bases are a match to TRBD1. V lost 10 bases, J lost 1 base, and 3 bases stayed unmatched. The germline V gene encodes CDR1 SGHTA and CDR2 FQGNSA. There are 13 residues in the CDR3. The DNA for the CDR3 is TGTGCCACTAACAGGGGAACTAATGAAAAACTGTTTTTT. This translates into CATNRGTNEKLFF.

This clone was found a few times. This sequence joins TRBV7-2 and TRBJ1-2; D is possibly TRBD1 (5 bases). Trimming took 1 base from V and 8 from J, leaving 14 bases between them. This CDR3 region has 14 residues. Germline V gene sequence: CDR1 SGHTA, CDR2 FQGNSA. The CDR3, as DNA: TGTGCCAGCAGCTTAGAAGGTTGGGGGGAGGGCTACACCTTC. It codes for CASSLEGWGEGYTF.

CDR3 loop: CASTRQGAGEQYF. CDR3 DNA: TGTGCCAGCACCCGACAGGGGGCGGGGGAGCAGTACTTC. This chain connects TRBV3-1 (or the pseudogene TRBV3-2) to TRBJ2-7, with 10 bases that match TRBD1. Germline trimming cut 7 bases from V and 7 bases from J; bases unmatched to any gene: 7. The CDR3 loop spans 13 amino acids. Germline CDR1 is LGHDT and CDR2 is YNNKEL (reference sequence).

The V gene is TRBV6-2 or TRBV6-3, the J gene TRBJ1-4; no clear D gene. The CDR3 spans 18 residues. Germline CDR1 MNHEY, CDR2 SVGEGT. V shed 0 bases and J shed 6 bases, with 20 bases lying between them. CDR3 coding DNA: TGTGCCAGCAGTTACTCAGCGCGGGCGAACGAGGTAGATGAAAAACTGTTTTTT. It codes for CASSYSARANEVDEKLFF.

This chain links TRBV6-6 with TRBJ1-1; 8 nucleotides align to TRBD1. The germline V gene encodes CDR1 MNHNY and CDR2 SVGAGI (reference sequence). This CDR3 is built from 12 residues. The junction had 4 bases not matched to a gene; V was cut back by 3 bases and J by 10 bases. CDR3: CASSYGQGRAFF. The CDR3 bases are TGTGCCAGCAGTTATGGACAGGGTCGAGCTTTCTTT.

The V and J genes are TRBV18 and TRBJ2-1, with D perhaps matching TRBD2 (7 bases). This CDR3 is built from 14 residues. Trimming left V 6 bases short and J 6 bases short, with 15 bases between. Germline V gene data show CDR1 as KGHSH and CDR2 as LQKENI. CDR3 protein: CASSPSGGANEQFF. For the CDR3, the DNA is TGTGCCAGCTCCCCCAGTGGGGGGGCCAATGAGCAGTTCTTC.

The V gene is TRBV4-1, the J gene TRBJ1-2, with TRBD1 matching 8 bases. With V trimmed by 2 bases and J by 3 bases, 5 bases remained unmatched. The germline gives CDR1 MGHRA, CDR2 YSYEKL. This CDR3 comprises 15 residues. The DNA of the CDR3 is TGCGCCAGCAGCCAACAACAGGGGGATGACTATGGCTACACCTTC. Its translation: CASSQQQGDDYGYTF.

This clone came up a few times. The rearrangement joins TRBV2 to TRBJ2-2; D unclear. Trimming stripped 5 bases from V and 0 bases from J, with 10 bases between. Germline CDR1 is SNHLY and CDR2 is FYNNEI. The CDR3 spans 15 residues. As DNA, the CDR3 is TGTGCCAGCAGTCCGCTCACTTCGAACACCGGGGAGCTGTTTTTT. Encoded protein: CASSPLTSNTGELFF.

V usage is TRBV19 and J usage is TRBJ1-1, with D perhaps matching TRBD1 (5 bases). This CDR3 contains 13 residues. CDR1 and CDR2 (germline): LNHDA, SQIVND (reference sequence). Trimming shortened V by 4 bases and J by 4 bases, and 10 bases separated the two germline ends. In DNA, the CDR3 is TGTGCCAGTAGTACCCAGGGTGGCACTGAAGCTTTCTTT. It specifies CASSTQGGTEAFF.